This T cell receptor beta chain was identified during a study of blood T cell repertoires in COVID-19. Study summary: Sites in the United States, Italy and Spain provided acute and convalescent COVID-19 samples. In each case, the material was cDNA or gDNA derived from T cells, B-cell-depleted T cells, or PBMCs.

The protocol was immunoSEQ multiplex PCR, while the TCRdb copy is restricted to in-frame clones and leaves out a portion. The profile covers about 58,000 clones, with about 91% appearing a single time and 3.5% to 5.5% taken by the ten largest. This clone was found a few times. V gave up 6 bases and J gave up 7 bases; unmatched junction bases: 2. The CDR3 has 13 amino acids. Germline V gene lookup returns CDR1 LNHDA and CDR2 SQIVND (reference sequence). The genes are TRBV19 and TRBJ1-5; 11 positions agree with TRBD1. Sequencing was carried out using peripheral blood. This clonotype originated in a man between 45 and 60 years old with active COVID-19. CDR3 amino acids: CASRGQGGQPQHF. The CDR3 region has the DNA TGTGCCAGTAGGGGACAGGGGGGACAGCCCCAGCATTTT.